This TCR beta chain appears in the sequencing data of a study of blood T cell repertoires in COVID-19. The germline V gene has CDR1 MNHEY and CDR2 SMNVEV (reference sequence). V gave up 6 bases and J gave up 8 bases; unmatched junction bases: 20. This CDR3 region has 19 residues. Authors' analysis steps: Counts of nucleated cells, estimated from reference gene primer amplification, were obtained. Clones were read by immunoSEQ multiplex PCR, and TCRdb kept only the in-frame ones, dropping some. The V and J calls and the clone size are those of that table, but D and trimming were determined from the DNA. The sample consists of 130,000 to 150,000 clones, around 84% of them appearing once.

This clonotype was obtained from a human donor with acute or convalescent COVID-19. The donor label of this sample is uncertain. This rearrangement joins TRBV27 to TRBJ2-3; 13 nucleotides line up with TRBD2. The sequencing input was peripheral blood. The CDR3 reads CASSLKLYTSGRVSSTQYF. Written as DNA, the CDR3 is TGTGCCAGCAGCCTAAAACTCTATACTAGCGGGAGGGTATCAAGTACGCAGTATTTT.